This entry is about one T cell receptor beta chain. Its specificity is not known. Combining a sample-barcoded 5' primer with a J-beta primer mix, a second PCR ran for 7 to 11 cycles. Every single cDNA molecule received a tag from a template-switch adaptor with 12 random nucleotides. TCRdb reprocessed the 5' RACE reads with MiXCR, giving one entry per CDR3 protein. The data hold over 950,000 distinct CDR3 sequences, with about 53% observed a single time. This entry comes from a study of blood T cells in healthy people across ages. Study in general: Per two T cells, template switching captured roughly one barcoded beta molecule. Study-level findings and limits: The long-lived group displayed more naive CD4+ cells, plus higher diversity, than the aged donors did. TCR beta diversity tracked closely with naive T cell percentage.

Germline loops: CDR1 SQVTM, CDR2 ANQGSEA. The CDR3 has 14 residues. The junction had 1 base not matched to a gene; V was cut back by 6 bases and J by 0 bases. The specimen was blood. The clonotype originates from a woman aged 55-75 years in good health. This rearrangement joins TRBV29-1 to TRBJ2-7, with 14 bases lining up with TRBD2. This CDR3 reads CSVGTSGSSYEQYF. In DNA, the CDR3 is TGCAGCGTCGGGACTAGCGGGAGCTCCTACGAGCAGTACTTC.